The following is a T cell receptor (beta chain) sequence with its context. The antigen remains unidentified. This sample was included in a study of Ad26.COV2.S vaccination and SARS-CoV-2 variants. General study points: Placebo and vaccine recipients had non-spike TCR breadth that was similar.

Profiled with immunoSEQ multiplex PCR; TCRdb holds only in-frame clones, not every one. The sample lists around 100,000 clones; approximately 86% were seen once. With 3 bases clipped from V and 4 bases from J, the junction kept 7 bases outside the gene matches. Germline-derived CDR1 and CDR2 are LNHDA and SQIVND (reference sequence). The CDR3 totals 15 residues. Source: peripheral blood, taken after recovery from COVID-19. This chain uses TRBV19 with TRBJ2-3; 7 nucleotides match TRBD1. The TCR originated in a human donor who had recovered from COVID-19. The CDR3 sequence: CASSIKSQGADTQYF. Here the CDR3 DNA reads TGTGCCAGTAGTATTAAGAGCCAGGGGGCAGATACGCAGTATTTT.